The following is a TCR beta chain sequence with its context. Clones were read by immunoSEQ multiplex PCR, and TCRdb kept only the in-frame ones, dropping some. The sample records over 50,000 clones, about 85% being singletons. The CDR3 covers 12 residues. Germline V CDR1 and CDR2: KGHSH, LQKENI. V was cut by 2 bases and J by 5 bases, with 6 bases left in between. The sample belongs to a study of blood T cell repertoires in COVID-19. This TCR was recovered from a human donor in a cohort sampled during active COVID-19. The sequenced sample consisted of peripheral blood. V usage is TRBV18 and J usage is TRBJ2-5; D is unclear. The CDR3 loop is CASSPYRETQYF. The CDR3 DNA reads TGTGCCAGCTCACCATATCGGGAGACCCAGTACTTC.